By frequency, the clone carrying this T cell receptor (beta chain) is medium-sized. Its antigen remains unidentified. This entry comes from a study of T cell clusters in autoimmune cytopenias. Tens of thousands of genome equivalents of blood DNA were amplified for TRB. Study-wide results and caveats: TRB repertoire shifts in secondary cytopenia and chronic lymphocytic leukemia mostly reflected lymphoma, not autoimmunity. Functional roles of the in silico T cell clusters still await experimental validation.

TRB was amplified by touch-down multiplex PCR, primer pools A and B combined. From its re-call of the multiplex PCR reads, TCRdb lists each CDR3 protein once, without DNA. This repertoire includes about 9,500 distinct CDR3 sequences. The source of this sequence is a human donor with an autoimmune cytopenia or autoimmune hepatitis (not recorded which). The source material was peripheral blood.

The CDR3 sequence is CASSTRSGVADTQYF. The V and J genes are TRBV19 and TRBJ2-3; TCRdb picks TRBD2, but there is no DNA to check that call. This CDR3 is built from 15 residues. Germline V lookup: CDR1 LNHDA, CDR2 SQIVND (reference sequence). The full variable domain, completed using reference TRBV19 and TRBJ2-3, is DGGITQSPKYLFRKEGQNVTLSCEQNLNHDAMYWYRQDPGQGLRLIYYSQIVNDFQKGDIAEGYSVSREKKESFPLTVTSAQKNPTAFYLCASSTRSGVADTQYFGPGTRLTVL.